This T cell receptor beta chain was sequenced for a study of beta chain features in type 1 diabetes listed by TCRdb under 2018. About the investigation overall: Mean age, gender distribution, total cell number and subset yield did not differ between patients and healthy donors. A total of roughly 98,000,000 sorted cells were examined across all samples, and a strong correlation was observed between cell number per subset and RNA yield. In the study, TCRB repertoires of sorted circulating CD4+ T cell subsets from recently diagnosed type 1 diabetes patients were compared with those of matched healthy donors. Regulatory and stem cell-like memory subsets were isolated from only 8 patients and about eight healthy donors, whereas naive and central memory subsets came from all 30 or so donors.

As regards this clone: Its antigen is unknown. No base quality information exists; no much larger clone differs at one position.

On the study overall, not on this receptor specifically: Sequencing cDNA rather than genomic DNA could over-represent highly expressing activated cells, although activation and CD3 levels did not differ between groups. Fewer insertions and more nucleotide deletions at VDJ recombination sites were observed in patients with type 1 diabetes, implying thymic rearrangement abnormalities. Only small numbers of individuals were included in the HLA sub-analyses, which left unresolved whether HLA type had any influence on TCRB rearrangement. Shorter templates might have been favored by PCR, but patient and control samples were amplified and corrected together, so both groups would have been affected equally by any skew. Type 1 diabetes patients showed a moderate but significant shortening of TCRB CDR3 length in all four CD4+ subsets. Naive, central memory and regulatory TCRB repertoires appeared to be more alike among patients than among healthy donors.

Measured from the cysteine to the phenylalanine, the CDR3 is 15 residues long. The only DNA kept is the CDR3, 45 bases in frame from the first base. CDR1 and CDR2 (MNHNS, SASEGT) derive from the germline V gene. V is cut back by 5 bases and J by 5 bases, with 4 bases in the junction unmatched. Each donor gave one peripheral blood draw, approximately 0.11 L on average, collected into heparinised tubes. A BD FACSAria II was used to sort naive, central memory, regulatory and stem cell-like memory CD4+ T cells with a panel that included CD45RO, CCR7, CD25, CD127, CD95 and CD27. Every sorted population had a purity above 98%. PBMCs were isolated immediately by Lymphoprep density gradient centrifugation and stained directly without culture. To minimize batch effects, samples were stained and sorted in pairs, one healthy donor with one patient per experiment. The High Capacity cDNA Reverse Transcription Kit was used to reverse transcribe all of the isolated RNA, meaning that expressed TCRB transcripts were what got sequenced. Naive, central memory and regulatory T cell samples underwent deep immunoSEQ sequencing, averaging about 3.57 million total reads per sample. Sorted cells were lysed in RLT buffer and RNA was extracted with DNase-treated RNeasy Micro or Mini kits, depending on cell number. To prevent cross-contamination, every cell subset was processed on its own, while patient and healthy donor samples were processed together. TCRB sequences were amplified from cDNA with the immunoSEQ multiplex PCR, producing 87-bp fragments spanning the CDR3 region. Amplicons were sequenced on the Illumina HiSeq platform. In the source study's methods: Synthetic template baselines were used to correct PCR bias computationally, reads within Hamming distance 2 were collapsed together, and singletons that could not be merged were discarded. Reads were aligned against IMGT to assign V, D and J genes, CDR3 length and insertions or deletions at six rearrangement sites. Within each subset, clonotype counts were normalized to sorted cell number, and only after that were true diversity and Gini coefficients computed with the tcR R package. The overlap coefficient, calculated on TCRB nucleotide sequences, was used to quantify repertoire sharing. The immuneACCESS repertoire file appears here via TCRdb, limited to in-frame rearrangements. These files lack a portion of the clones; in checked studies, under half of the deficit traces to unresolved V genes, and the cause of the others is not known. From that table come the V and J calls and clone size; the DNA was used to work out D and trimming. The sample has about 160,000 clones on record, 8.1% of them singletons. Of the sample, less than 0.85% falls within the top ten clones.

Recombination joined TRBV6-1 with TRBJ2-1; a stretch of 12 junction bases matches TRBD2. This clonotype was sampled from a man younger than 35 in good health. Sequences were obtained from central memory CD4+ T cells from blood. The CDR3 in this case is CASSQLAGGDNEQFF. The DNA sequence is given as TGTGCCAGCAGTCAGCTAGCGGGAGGGGACAATGAGCAGTTCTTC.